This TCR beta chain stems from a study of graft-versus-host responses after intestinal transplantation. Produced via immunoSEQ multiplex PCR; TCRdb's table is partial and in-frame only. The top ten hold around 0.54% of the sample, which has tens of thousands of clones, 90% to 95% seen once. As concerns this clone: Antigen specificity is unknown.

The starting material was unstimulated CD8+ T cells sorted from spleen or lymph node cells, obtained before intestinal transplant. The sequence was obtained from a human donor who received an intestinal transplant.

In nucleotides, the CDR3 is TGCAGCGTTGAACGACCTGCTAGCGGGGCATACAATGAGCAGTTCTTC. This sequence encodes CSVERPASGAYNEQFF. V and J are TRBV29-1 and TRBJ2-1, with TRBD2 matching 9 bases. Germline CDR1 is SQVTM and CDR2 is ANQGSEA. The CDR3 spans 16 residues. V was pared by 2 bases and J by 4 bases, with 9 bases of the junction left unmatched.